This T cell receptor beta chain comes out of a study of cytomegalovirus exposure and HLA in healthy donors. Germline assignment: CDR1 SGHRS and CDR2 YFSETQ. The CDR3 contains 14 residues. V shed 0 bases and J shed 1 base, with 7 bases lying between them. The table lists this clone with a few counts. No antigen is known for it. Amplification used 60 Vbeta primers and 13 Jbeta primers. Repertoires were generated with immunoSEQ multiplex PCR, while TCRdb's copy carries only in-frame clones and drops some. The table lists around 90,000 clones, roughly two thirds of them singletons. Broader study findings: Reportedly, TCR beta sequences accurately predicted HLA-A and HLA-B alleles in most subjects. Reports described diagnosis of cytomegalovirus status by the classifier as highly specific and sensitive.

J is TRBJ1-1 and V is TRBV5-1, with D unclear. This receptor was taken from a human donor in good health. Material: PBMCs. CDR3 loop: CASSLEPTNTEAFF. CDR3 bases: TGCGCCAGCAGCTTGGAACCTACGAACACTGAAGCTTTCTTT.